These 29 T cell receptor beta chains were all obtained from the same sample, sequenced in a study of T cell responses to AZD1222 COVID-19 vaccine. Data came from immunoSEQ multiplex PCR; TCRdb stores just in-frame clones and leaves some out. This sample carries more than 95,000 clones, 87% of them seen once, and the ten largest clones take roughly 8%. Sequenced material: peripheral blood, taken on day 0 of AZD1222 vaccination. These receptors originate from an adult in good health.

The chain combines TRBV5-5 with TRBJ1-4; D is ambiguous. The germline CDR1 and CDR2 sequences are SGHKS and YYEKEE (reference sequence). This CDR3 is 17 amino acids long. The V and J ends lost 0 bases and 2 bases respectively, with 14 bases between them. In nucleotides, the CDR3 is TGTGCCAGCAGCTTGGTTCCGGCCCTGGACACTAATGAAAAACTGTTTTTT. Residues: CASSLVPALDTNEKLFF.

The rearrangement joins TRBV27 to TRBJ1-3; the D gene is possibly TRBD1 (6 bases). Germline CDR1 reads MNHEY; CDR2 reads SMNVEV (reference sequence). The CDR3 loop spans 13 amino acids. Trimming shortened V by 5 bases and J by 7 bases, and 12 bases separated the two germline ends. CDR3 region: CASSPTDSNTIYF. DNA for the CDR3: TGTGCCAGCAGTCCCACGGACAGCAACACCATATATTTT.

V gene TRBV25-1 combines with J gene TRBJ1-2; D is ambiguous. CDR1 and CDR2 (germline): MGHDK, SYGVNS. Trimming took off 6 bases at V and 7 bases at J, with 12 bases between the two ends. The CDR3 spans 12 residues. CDR3 region: CASSVSWGGYTF. The CDR3 coding sequence is TGTGCCAGCAGCGTTTCCTGGGGTGGCTACACCTTC.

This rearrangement joins TRBV7-9 to TRBJ2-5; D is uncertain. Germline CDR1 is SEHNR and CDR2 is FQNEAQ (reference sequence). V was shortened by 5 bases and J by 0 bases, with 7 bases between the two germline ends. The CDR3 consists of 13 residues. The CDR3 spells CASSDPYQETQYF. The CDR3, as DNA: TGTGCCAGCAGCGACCCGTACCAAGAGACCCAGTACTTC.

The rearrangement joins TRBV5-1 to TRBJ1-5, with 12 bases fitting TRBD1. Trimming at V came to 0 bases and at J to 5 bases, leaving 12 bases not matched to a gene. This CDR3 contains 19 residues. Germline assignment: CDR1 SGHRS and CDR2 YFSETQ. This CDR3 reads CASSLVWDRGRCGDQPQHF. CDR3 DNA sequence: TGCGCCAGCAGCTTGGTATGGGACAGGGGGCGTTGTGGCGATCAGCCCCAGCATTTT.

The V call is TRBV7-6, the J call TRBJ1-1; unclear D gene. The CDR3 sequence is 13 residues long. Trimming shortened V by 3 bases and J by 5 bases, and 10 bases separated the two germline ends. In germline, CDR1 is SGHVS, CDR2 FNYEAQ. The CDR3 bases are TGTGCCAGCAGCTTGAATGGAGGGACTGAAGCTTTCTTT. It is translated as CASSLNGGTEAFF.

CDR3 sequence (DNA): TGCAGCGTTGAGACGATCGGGTTCAGCTCCTACAATGAGCAGTTCTTC. It specifies CSVETIGFSSYNEQFF. This chain links TRBV29-1 with TRBJ2-1; D is ambiguous. This CDR3 comprises 16 residues. Trimming took off 3 bases at V and 0 bases at J, with 15 bases between the two ends. Germline CDR1 reads SQVTM; CDR2 reads ANQGSEA.

This chain uses TRBV7-9 with TRBJ1-6; D perhaps matches TRBD1 (6 bases). The V gene lost 0 bases and the J gene lost 5 bases, with 8 bases spanning the gap. The CDR3 extends over 15 amino acids. The V gene's germline CDR1 is SEHNR and CDR2 FQNEAQ (reference sequence). CDR3 DNA sequence: TGTGCCAGCAGCTTAGCTCAGGGGAATAATTCACCCCTCCACTTT. It encodes CASSLAQGNNSPLHF.

The V gene is TRBV27, the J gene TRBJ2-7, with 10 positions matching TRBD2. Germline CDR1 reads MNHEY; CDR2 reads SMNVEV (reference sequence). Unmatched junction bases numbered 10, after V lost 8 bases and J lost 0 bases. The CDR3 spans 16 residues. CDR3 sequence (DNA): TGTGCCAGCTCTTCGTCAGCGGGAGGGAGCTCCTACGAGCAGTACTTC. Amino acids: CASSSSAGGSSYEQYF.

This sequence joins TRBV9 and TRBJ1-1; no definite D call. Trimming left V 3 bases short and J 2 bases short, with 11 bases between. CDR3 length: 14 amino acids. Germline assignment: CDR1 SGDLS and CDR2 YYNGEE. In DNA form, the CDR3 reads TGTGCCAGCAGCGGTGGGAATTTAAACACTGAAGCTTTCTTT. It yields the protein CASSGGNLNTEAFF.

The chain recombines TRBV4-1 with TRBJ2-7; 7 bases map to TRBD2. In germline, CDR1 is MGHRA, CDR2 YSYEKL. Unmatched junction bases numbered 6, after V lost 0 bases and J lost 4 bases. This CDR3 has 15 amino acids. The CDR3 loop is CASSQEGGSYYEQYF. The DNA for the CDR3 is TGCGCCAGCAGCCAAGAGGGCGGGAGTTATTACGAGCAGTACTTC.

The CDR3 spells CASGVLGGEQYF. The DNA for the CDR3 is TGTGCCAGCGGTGTGCTAGGTGGCGAGCAGTACTTC. This rearrangement joins TRBV7-2 to TRBJ2-7, with D unclear. The CDR3 sequence is 12 residues long. In germline, CDR1 is SGHTA, CDR2 FQGNSA. V gave up 8 bases and J gave up 6 bases, with 14 bases separating them. The variable domain in full, with the rest retrieved from reference TRBV7-2 and TRBJ2-7, is GAGVSQSPSNKVTEKGKDVELRCDPISGHTALYWYRQSLGQGLEFLIYFQGNSAPDKSGLPSDRFSAERTGGSVSTLTIQRTQQEDSAVYLCASGVLGGEQYFGPGTRLTVT.

The table lists this clone with a count of one. The V gene is TRBV28, the J gene TRBJ1-5, with a possible D match to TRBD1 (6 bases). V was pared by 6 bases and J by 7 bases, with 16 bases between. The CDR3 is 14 residues long. From germline, CDR1 is MDHEN and CDR2 SYDVKM. CDR3 in DNA: TGTGCCAGCAGAGCCCGCACAGGGCCCCAGCCCCAGCATTTT. This sequence encodes CASRARTGPQPQHF.

The chain employs TRBV7-9 and TRBJ2-7; 7 nucleotides agree with TRBD2. CDR3 length: 11 amino acids. The junction had 1 base not matched to a gene; V was cut back by 5 bases and J by 6 bases. Germline loops: CDR1 SEHNR, CDR2 FQNEAQ (reference sequence). CDR3 loop: CASSPGGEQYF. The CDR3 DNA reads TGTGCCAGCAGCCCGGGGGGCGAGCAGTACTTC.

This rearrangement joins TRBV7-6 to TRBJ1-1; D may be TRBD1 (6 bases). V dropped 3 bases and J dropped 0 bases, with 14 bases sitting between them. The CDR3 length is 16 residues. In germline, CDR1 is SGHVS, CDR2 FNYEAQ. The chain's CDR3 is CASSFGRGLMNTEAFF. Written as DNA, the CDR3 is TGTGCCAGCAGCTTTGGCCGGGGGCTTATGAACACTGAAGCTTTCTTT.

The V call is TRBV20-1, the J call TRBJ2-2; no clear D. CDR1 is DFQATT, CDR2 SNEGSKA, per germline (reference sequence). V was pared by 4 bases and J by 10 bases, with 7 bases between. The CDR3 is 10 amino acids. CDR3 region: CSAKNEELFF. CDR3 bases: TGCAGTGCTAAGAATGAGGAGCTGTTTTTT.

Notes on this clone: Sequence at one end of the junction differs from germline and may be a read error. This chain joins TRBV2 and TRBJ1-4; D gene unclear. Germline values: CDR1 SNHLY, CDR2 FYNNEI. The length of the CDR3 is 15 residues. CDR3 in DNA: TGTGCCAGCAATGAAGGGAAGGGCACTAATGAAAAACTGTTTTTT. Residues: CASNEGKGTNEKLFF.

This chain links TRBV18 with TRBJ2-1; the match to TRBD2 covers 8 bases. The junction had 4 bases not matched to a gene; V was cut back by 3 bases and J by 9 bases. The CDR3 loop spans 13 amino acids. Germline-derived CDR1 and CDR2 are KGHSH and LQKENI. CDR3 amino acids: CASSPGLDGEQFF. CDR3 DNA sequence: TGTGCCAGCTCACCGGGACTAGATGGTGAGCAGTTCTTC.

V and J are TRBV3-1 (or the pseudogene TRBV3-2) and TRBJ1-6; unclear D gene. Trimming stripped 0 bases from V and 9 bases from J, with 15 bases between. Germline assignment: CDR1 LGHDT and CDR2 YNNKEL (reference sequence). The CDR3 is made up of 16 amino acids. CDR3 nucleotides: TGTGCCAGCAGCCAAGATCTTTCCCTAGCGCGTTCACCCCTCCACTTT. Translating gives CASSQDLSLARSPLHF.

The genes are TRBV6-5 and TRBJ2-3, with TRBD1 identical over 11 bases. In germline, CDR1 is MNHEY, CDR2 SVGAGI. The CDR3 loop spans 15 amino acids. The V segment lost 6 bases and the J segment 5 bases; nucleotides outside the gene matches: 7. The CDR3 loop is CASREGDRGRDTQYF. CDR3 DNA sequence: TGTGCCAGCAGGGAGGGGGACAGGGGGAGAGATACGCAGTATTTT.

This chain uses TRBV11-2 with TRBJ1-4, with TRBD1 matching over 10 bases. The V gene's germline CDR1 is SGHAT and CDR2 FQNNGV. The CDR3 consists of 17 residues. The V gene end was trimmed by 5 bases and the J gene end by 7 bases; junction bases not matched to a gene: 13. The CDR3 protein is CASSRPGTGDPIEKLFF. The CDR3 nucleotides read TGTGCCAGCAGCCGTCCCGGGACAGGGGATCCGATTGAAAAACTGTTTTTT.

The chain combines TRBV27 with TRBJ1-6; no reliable D call. V was cut by 3 bases and J by 10 bases, with 13 bases left in between. CDR3 length equals 14 residues. CDR1 is MNHEY and CDR2 is SMNVEV in the germline V gene (reference sequence). As DNA, the CDR3 is TGTGCCAGCAGTTTCTGGACGGCTGACTCACCCCTCCACTTT. It is translated as CASSFWTADSPLHF.

V is TRBV12-3 or TRBV12-4 and J is TRBJ1-6, with TRBD1 matching 9 bases. The length of the CDR3 is 13 residues. With 7 bases clipped from V and 8 bases from J, the junction kept 3 bases outside the gene matches. The CDR3 DNA is TGTGCCAGCAACCGGGACAGGGATTCACCCCTCCACTTT. Translating gives CASNRDRDSPLHF.

This clone was seen only a few times. The gene calls are TRBV19 and TRBJ2-1; perhaps TRBD2 as D (7 bases). The CDR3 totals 15 residues. Germline values: CDR1 LNHDA, CDR2 SQIVND (reference sequence). Trimming took off 6 bases at V and 6 bases at J, with 18 bases between the two ends. CDR3 sequence (DNA): TGTGCCAGTAGCCCTAGGGAGGGGGTGGTCAATGAGCAGTTCTTC. Protein sequence: CASSPREGVVNEQFF.

V usage is TRBV6-5 and J usage is TRBJ1-1; D remains unclear. Trimming left V 6 bases short and J 4 bases short, with 18 bases between. The CDR3 is made up of 15 amino acids. Per germline, CDR1 MNHEY and CDR2 SVGAGI. CDR3 in DNA: TGTGCCAGCAGGCGTGACGGGAACATGATCACTGAAGCTTTCTTT. As protein: CASRRDGNMITEAFF.

The chain employs TRBV27 and TRBJ1-4, with TRBD1 matching 11 bases. V lost 5 bases to trimming and J lost 15 bases; unmatched junction nucleotides: 11. The CDR3 runs 14 residues. CDR1 is MNHEY and CDR2 is SMNVEV in the germline V gene (reference sequence). CDR3 residues: CASSIGTGGSTLFF. In nucleotides, the CDR3 is TGTGCCAGCAGTATAGGGACAGGGGGAAGTACGTTGTTTTTT.

CDR3 DNA sequence: TGTGCCAGCAGCCAAGATGGGGGGGAACCCGGGGAGCTGTTTTTT. Translation gives CASSQDGGEPGELFF. This rearrangement joins TRBV3-1 (or the pseudogene TRBV3-2) to TRBJ2-2; 7 nucleotides match TRBD2. The CDR3 covers 15 residues. V lost 0 bases and J lost 6; bases outside the gene matches: 4. Germline V CDR1 and CDR2: LGHDT, YNNKEL (reference sequence).

The chain links TRBV20-1 to TRBJ1-6, with a weak D call TRBD1 (5 bases). V dropped 3 bases and J dropped 9 bases, with 30 bases sitting between them. Germline CDR1 is DFQATT and CDR2 is SNEGSKA (reference sequence). The CDR3 runs to 19 residues. The CDR3 loop is CSASEESLGRNLMGSPLHF. The DNA of the CDR3 is TGCAGTGCTAGTGAGGAATCCCTGGGACGCAATTTGATGGGTTCACCCCTCCACTTT.

This clone was seen once. The V and J genes are TRBV19 and TRBJ1-4; TRBD1 is a possible D gene (6 bases). The CDR3 totals 15 residues. V was cut by 9 bases and J by 7 bases, with 21 bases left in between. From germline, CDR1 is LNHDA and CDR2 SQIVND (reference sequence). This chain's CDR3 is CASNDLGGEGEKLFF. CDR3 in DNA: TGTGCCAGCAACGACCTAGGGGGAGAGGGTGAAAAACTGTTTTTT.